Following are 21 T cell receptor beta chains from one sample sequenced in a study of neoadjuvant anti-PD-1 for oral cavity cancer (dated by TCRdb to the early 2020s). What the time point label conveys for this sample: after neoadjuvant nivolumab, at surgical resection. Receptor libraries were prepared by the immunoSEQ multiplex PCR assay. TCRdb's version of the immuneACCESS table is confined to in-frame rearrangements and falls short of the full clone set. An unresolved V gene accounts for under half of the shortfall where checked; the remainder is of unknown origin. Within this sample are 13,000 to 15,000 clones, with approximately 74% of them counted one time only. 2.5% to 3% of the sample is taken by the ten largest. Material: PBMCs, obtained after nivolumab (anti-PD-1) treatment. These receptors all come from a person aged 40-85 years with oral cavity squamous cell carcinoma.

This chain connects TRBV11-2 to TRBJ1-3, with 7 bases matching TRBD1. Trimming removed 2 bases from V and 0 bases from J; junction bases left unmatched: 7. The CDR3 contains 17 residues. Germline lookup yields CDR1 SGHAT and CDR2 FQNNGV. Written as DNA, the CDR3 is TGTGCCAGCAGCTTATCCGGACAGGTTGTCTCTGGAAACACCATATATTTT. This translates into CASSLSGQVVSGNTIYF.

This chain connects TRBV7-9 to TRBJ1-5; D is unclear. V was shortened by 5 bases and J by 6 bases, with 11 bases between the two germline ends. CDR3 length: 13 residues. Germline V CDR1 and CDR2: SEHNR, FQNEAQ (reference sequence). In DNA form, the CDR3 reads TGTGCCAGCAGCCTCGGGGAGGGTCAGCCCCAGCATTTT. Encoded protein: CASSLGEGQPQHF.

This clone was counted between two and nine times. V usage is TRBV28 and J usage is TRBJ2-1; TRBD1 aligns across 10 bases. This CDR3 has 14 residues. Germline CDR1 is MDHEN and CDR2 is SYDVKM. The V segment lost 4 bases and the J segment 9 bases; nucleotides outside the gene matches: 6. This CDR3 is CASSSGTGAAEQFF. The DNA for the CDR3 is TGTGCCAGCAGTTCCGGGACAGGGGCAGCTGAGCAGTTCTTC.

CDR3: CASSESTSGFPDTQYF. The CDR3 DNA follows: TGCGCCAGCAGTGAGTCGACTAGCGGCTTTCCAGATACGCAGTATTTT. The chain carries TRBV10-1 and TRBJ2-3, with 9 bases that match TRBD2. From germline, CDR1 is WNHNN and CDR2 SYGVQD (reference sequence). The CDR3 is 16 residues long. The V and J ends lost 0 bases and 4 bases, in that order; junction bases with no gene match: 5.

The sample holds a few counts of this clone. The chain combines TRBV19 with TRBJ2-6; D is possibly TRBD1 or TRBD2 (5 bases each). The germline V and J ends were trimmed by 4 bases and 0 bases, with 10 bases remaining between them. This CDR3 spans 16 amino acids. Germline CDR1 reads LNHDA; CDR2 reads SQIVND (reference sequence). In DNA, the CDR3 is TGTGCCAGTAGTACCGGGACGGTCTCTGGGGCCAACGTCCTGACTTTC. Its translation: CASSTGTVSGANVLTF.

The V call is TRBV10-3, the J call TRBJ2-7; D gene ambiguous. Trimming removed 0 bases at V and 3 bases at J, with 3 bases between. The CDR3 is made up of 12 amino acids. Per germline, CDR1 ENHRY and CDR2 SYGVKD. The DNA for the CDR3 is TGTGCCATCAGTGAGTCGGACTACGAGCAGTACTTC. Translating it yields CAISESDYEQYF.

This clone was seen only once. The chain carries TRBV10-2 and TRBJ1-5; D is undetermined. V was shortened by 1 base and J by 4 bases, with 11 bases between the two germline ends. CDR3 length: 15 amino acids. In germline, CDR1 is WSHSY, CDR2 SAAADI. CDR3 region: CASSELVGSNQPQHF. CDR3 coding DNA: TGCGCCAGCAGTGAGTTGGTAGGGAGTAATCAGCCCCAGCATTTT.

The sample holds a few counts of this clone. Compared with germline, one end of the junction differs, possibly owing to a read error. The chain combines TRBV6-1 with TRBJ2-3, with TRBD1 identical over 7 bases. Germline-derived CDR1 and CDR2 are MNHNS and SASEGT. This CDR3 is 16 amino acids long. The CDR3 DNA is TGTGCCAGCAGTCAAGCCGGGACAGCAAGCACAGATACGCAGTATTTT. This codes for CASSQAGTASTDTQYF.

This clone appeared a single time. This chain connects TRBV20-1 to TRBJ2-5, with D uncertain. Germline V lookup: CDR1 DFQATT, CDR2 SNEGSKA (reference sequence). The CDR3 totals 11 residues. V gave up 8 bases and J gave up 5 bases, with 12 bases separating them. In nucleotides, the CDR3 is TGCAGTCAAAGAGATGGCGAGACCCAGTACTTC. Translation: CSQRDGETQYF.

The chain joins TRBV19 to TRBJ2-1; possible D gene TRBD1, 5 bases. Trimming shortened V by 6 bases and J by 5 bases, and 8 bases separated the two germline ends. Germline V gene data show CDR1 as LNHDA and CDR2 as SQIVND (reference sequence). This CDR3 contains 12 residues. CDR3 bases: TGTGCCAGTAGCCTAGGGGACAATGAGCAGTTCTTC. It encodes CASSLGDNEQFF.

This clone was picked up a small number of times. The chain links TRBV9 to TRBJ2-5; 13 bases align to TRBD2. Germline loops: CDR1 SGDLS, CDR2 YYNGEE. Losses at the gene ends were 4 bases for V and 1 base for J; bases not matched to a gene: 7. The CDR3 contains 17 residues. The CDR3 DNA reads as TGTGCCAGCAGCTCAGGTGGACTAGCGGGGGCCCAAGAGACCCAGTACTTC. This encodes CASSSGGLAGAQETQYF.

V and J are TRBV9 and TRBJ2-7, with D maybe TRBD2 (6 bases). The germline V gene encodes CDR1 SGDLS and CDR2 YYNGEE. V was cut by 4 bases and J by 0 bases, with 11 bases left in between. This CDR3 comprises 14 residues. CDR3 coding DNA: TGTGCCAGCAGCCCCGCGGGACCCTCCTACGAGCAGTACTTC. Protein sequence: CASSPAGPSYEQYF.

This clone occurred a few times. The rearrangement joins TRBV30 to TRBJ2-1; 7 nucleotides align to TRBD1. V lost 4 bases and J lost 9; bases outside the gene matches: 3. Germline assignment: CDR1 GTSNPN and CDR2 SVGIG (reference sequence). The CDR3 is 11 residues long. Here the CDR3 DNA reads TGTGCCTGGAACAGGGGCAGTGAGCAGTTCTTC. Translated: CAWNRGSEQFF.

The table lists this clone with a count of one. The V and J genes are TRBV6-1 and TRBJ1-1, with a tentative D call TRBD1 (5 bases). The CDR3 spans 14 residues. V lost 4 bases and J 0 bases, leaving 9 bases between the germline ends. The germline CDR1 and CDR2 sequences are MNHNS and SASEGT. In DNA form, the CDR3 reads TGTGCCAGCAGTGTGGAACAGGTGAACACTGAAGCTTTCTTT. It codes for CASSVEQVNTEAFF.

This clone was counted a few times. The chain has TRBV30 and TRBJ1-2, with TRBD1 matching over 8 bases. Germline CDR1 is GTSNPN and CDR2 is SVGIG (reference sequence). Unmatched junction bases numbered 7, after V lost 2 bases and J lost 8 bases. The CDR3 is 13 residues long. As DNA, the CDR3 is TGTGCCTGGAGTTTTCAGGGGGCTCGGGGCTACACCTTC. The encoded protein is CAWSFQGARGYTF.

V and J are TRBV5-5 and TRBJ1-2, with D possibly matching TRBD1 (6 bases). V was pared by 2 bases and J by 2 bases, with 13 bases between. Germline assignment: CDR1 SGHKS and CDR2 YYEKEE (reference sequence). The CDR3 is made up of 15 amino acids. The DNA for the CDR3 is TGTGCCAGCAGCTTCCTCTGGGGGGGCAACTATGGCTACACCTTC. This translates into CASSFLWGGNYGYTF.

This clone was seen only a few times. DNA of the CDR3: TGCGCCAGCAGCCAGGATAATGATGAAAAACTGTTTTTT. This codes for CASSQDNDEKLFF. This chain joins TRBV5-1 and TRBJ1-4; the D is unclear. CDR3 length: 13 residues. Trimming shortened V by 4 bases and J by 6 bases, and 10 bases separated the two germline ends. Germline V gene sequence: CDR1 SGHRS, CDR2 YFSETQ.

The gene calls are TRBV15 and TRBJ2-7; 10 nucleotides align to TRBD2. CDR1 is LNHNV, CDR2 YYDKDF, per germline (reference sequence). The CDR3 length is 15 residues. V lost 9 bases, J lost 5 bases, and 13 bases stayed unmatched. In nucleotides, the CDR3 is TGTGCCACTTCAGGCGGGACTAGCGATTCCGACGAGCAGTACTTC. It codes for CATSGGTSDSDEQYF.

CDR3 sequence (DNA): TGTGCCAGCAGTTTAGGGGCCCCAAAAGAAGCTTTCTTT. It encodes CASSLGAPKEAFF. The V and J genes are TRBV28 and TRBJ1-1; tentative D call: TRBD1 (5 bases). This CDR3 is built from 13 residues. The germline CDR1 and CDR2 sequences are MDHEN and SYDVKM. Trimming took off 2 bases at V and 8 bases at J, with 12 bases between the two ends.

V usage is TRBV29-1 and J usage is TRBJ2-5; D might be TRBD1 (6 bases). V shed 7 bases and J shed 1 base, with 13 bases lying between them. Looked up from germline, CDR1 is SQVTM and CDR2 is ANQGSEA. The CDR3 sequence is 13 residues long. The CDR3 nucleotides are TGCAGCGGAGTAAGGGGGACCCAAGAGACCCAGTACTTC. It encodes CSGVRGTQETQYF.

V is TRBV2 and J is TRBJ2-3, with a possible D match to TRBD1 (6 bases). The CDR3 length is 12 residues. Germline V CDR1 and CDR2: SNHLY, FYNNEI. The germline V and J ends were trimmed by 8 bases and 7 bases, with 13 bases remaining between them. In nucleotides, the CDR3 is TGTGCCAGCTCCAGGGGCTGGAATACGCAGTATTTT. Its protein product is CASSRGWNTQYF.